Reported below is one TCR beta chain. No antigen is known for it. These data come from a study of cytomegalovirus exposure and HLA in healthy donors. PCR employed 60 Vbeta and 13 Jbeta primers. The assay was immunoSEQ multiplex PCR, and TCRdb's table has in-frame clones only and misses some. Among about 94,000 clones listed, around three fifths were seen once. The study, taken as a whole, reports: The number of N-insertions in an Asian-associated ancestry cluster was reportedly below the roughly 620-donor mean in a later analysis. Sequence variants that were highly shared formed a cluster that was likely a sequencing artifact.

The CDR3 has 13 residues. Germline assignment: CDR1 LGHNA and CDR2 YNFKEQ. Trimming shortened V by 0 bases and J by 3 bases, and 4 bases separated the two germline ends. The sequencing input was PBMCs. This chain joins TRBV4-2 and TRBJ2-3; D is uncertain. The TCR comes from a man aged 30 to 45 in good health and CMV-seronegative. The CDR3 DNA is TGTGCCAGCAGCCAAGATTCAACAGATACGCAGTATTTT. Translating it yields CASSQDSTDTQYF.